The clone carrying this T cell receptor beta chain was detected only a few times. TCRbeta library construction was performed incorporating unique molecular identifiers. Via MiXCR, TCRdb re-called the PCR reads, giving one row per CDR3 protein. The sample has approximately 520,000 distinct CDR3 sequences; about 30% are singletons. These data belong to a study of T-cell reconstitution after alpha-beta-depleted transplantation in children. The specimen comprised PBMCs from the stem cell graft donor, sampled from the stem cell graft. The clonotype was recovered from a human donor who donated a stem cell graft to a child with aplastic anemia.

The DNA of the CDR3 is TGTGCCAGCAGACAGAGGAACGAGCAGTACGTC. It translates to CASRQRNEQYV. The chain is built from TRBV6-2 or TRBV6-3 and TRBJ2-7; D remains ambiguous. Germline CDR1 MNHEY, CDR2 SVGEGT. There are 11 residues in the CDR3. V dropped 6 bases and J dropped 5 bases, with 8 bases sitting between them.